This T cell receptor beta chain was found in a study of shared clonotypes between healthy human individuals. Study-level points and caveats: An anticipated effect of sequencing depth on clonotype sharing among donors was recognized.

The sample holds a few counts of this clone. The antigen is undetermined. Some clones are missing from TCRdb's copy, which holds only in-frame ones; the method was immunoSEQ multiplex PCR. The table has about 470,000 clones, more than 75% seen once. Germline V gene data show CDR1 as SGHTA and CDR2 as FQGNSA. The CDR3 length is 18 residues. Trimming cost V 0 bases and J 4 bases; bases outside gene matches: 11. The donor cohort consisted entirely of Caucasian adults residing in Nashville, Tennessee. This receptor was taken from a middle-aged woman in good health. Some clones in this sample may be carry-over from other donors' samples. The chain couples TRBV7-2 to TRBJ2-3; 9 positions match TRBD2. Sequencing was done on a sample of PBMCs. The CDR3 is CASSLAYSGSGGPDTQYF. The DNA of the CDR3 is TGTGCCAGCAGCTTAGCGTATAGCGGGAGCGGGGGTCCAGATACGCAGTATTTT.